This passage covers 15 T cell receptor beta chains from one sample sequenced in a study of cytomegalovirus exposure and HLA in healthy donors. A multiplex PCR was run with 60 Vbeta primers and 13 Jbeta primers. Sequencing was performed with immunoSEQ multiplex PCR; in TCRdb, only in-frame clones are kept and a portion is missing. The sample shows 200,000 to 300,000 clones, about four fifths of them seen only once. Sequencing was done on a sample of PBMCs. These TCRs come from a woman aged 40-49 years in good health and CMV-seropositive.

The rearrangement joins TRBV7-3 to TRBJ2-7; 12 positions agree with TRBD2. CDR3 length: 15 amino acids. V dropped 5 bases and J dropped 2; count of bases not matched to a gene: 4. The germline V gene encodes CDR1 SGHTA and CDR2 FQGTGA. The chain's CDR3 is CASSAGTSGPYEQYF. CDR3 coding DNA: TGTGCCAGCAGCGCCGGGACTAGCGGGCCCTACGAGCAGTACTTC.

The chain uses TRBV20-1 and TRBJ2-1, with 8 bases identical to TRBD2. Germline CDR1 DFQATT, CDR2 SNEGSKA (reference sequence). The CDR3 spans 11 residues. Trimming cost V 7 bases and J 8 bases; bases outside gene matches: 4. The CDR3 region is CSVRGAYEQFF. The DNA of the CDR3 is TGCAGTGTGCGGGGGGCCTATGAGCAGTTCTTC.

This clone turned up a few times. The V and J genes are TRBV30 and TRBJ2-7; maybe TRBD1 (5 bases). This CDR3 has 16 residues. The ends were cut back, 0 bases at V and 6 bases at J, with 21 bases in the middle. Germline CDR1 is GTSNPN and CDR2 is SVGIG (reference sequence). In DNA form, the CDR3 reads TGTGCCTGGAGTGTTCTGGACATGAGAGAAAAGGGCGAGCAGTACTTC. It is translated as CAWSVLDMREKGEQYF.

The genes are TRBV5-1 and TRBJ2-5, with D perhaps matching TRBD1 (6 bases). In germline, CDR1 is SGHRS, CDR2 YFSETQ. The CDR3 has 15 residues. The V end lost 3 bases, the J end lost 2 bases, and 14 bases lay between the germline ends. CDR3: CASSYSGTRQETQYF. The DNA for the CDR3 is TGCGCCAGCAGCTATTCCGGGACAAGACAAGAGACCCAGTACTTC.

This rearrangement joins TRBV10-1 to TRBJ2-7; 7 nucleotides agree with TRBD1. CDR1 WNHNN and CDR2 SYGVQD come from the germline V gene (reference sequence). The CDR3 has 13 amino acids. V was pared by 4 bases and J by 5 bases, with 5 bases of the junction left unmatched. The CDR3: CASSVRQGDEQYF. The CDR3 DNA reads as TGCGCCAGCAGTGTGAGACAGGGAGACGAGCAGTACTTC.

The chain joins TRBV7-2 to TRBJ2-2; 7 positions agree with TRBD1. The CDR3 totals 15 residues. Germline CDR1 and CDR2: SGHTA and FQGNSA. J gave up 7 bases and V 4 bases, and 9 bases lay outside the gene matches. CDR3 nucleotide sequence: TGTGCCAGCAGCTATGACAGGGTCGGGGTCGGGGAGCTGTTTTTT. Its translation: CASSYDRVGVGELFF.

The chain employs TRBV21-1 and TRBJ2-7; the table assigns TRBD1, which was not confirmed against the DNA. TRBV21-1 is an annotated pseudogene. The CDR3 length is 10 residues. CDR3 sequence: CASSKGRTYF. The CDR3, as DNA: TGTGCCAGCAGCAAAGGACGGACATACTTC.

This clone has a handful of counts. The rearrangement uses TRBV4-1 and TRBJ2-5, with 8 bases aligning to TRBD2. Germline trimming cut 0 bases from V and 5 bases from J; bases unmatched to any gene: 5. The germline CDR1 and CDR2 sequences are MGHRA and YSYEKL. The CDR3 has 15 residues. This chain's CDR3 is CASSQEGLAAETQYF. The CDR3 region has the DNA TGCGCCAGCAGCCAAGAAGGACTAGCCGCCGAGACCCAGTACTTC.

This chain connects TRBV28 to TRBJ2-3, with D possibly TRBD2 on 6 matching bases. The CDR3 has 13 amino acids. The V end was cut by 5 bases, the J end by 4 bases, with 10 bases between. CDR1 is MDHEN and CDR2 is SYDVKM in the germline V gene. The chain's CDR3 is CASSDGRPDTQYF. The CDR3 nucleotides are TGTGCCAGCAGTGACGGGAGACCAGATACGCAGTATTTT.

The CDR3 region is CASSSNGAVFGPGREQFF. The CDR3 region has the DNA TGTGCCAGCAGCTCCAATGGGGCTGTGTTCGGTCCCGGGAGAGAGCAGTTCTTC. The V and J genes are TRBV11-1 and TRBJ2-1; TRBD2 is a possible D gene (6 bases). This CDR3 region has 18 residues. V lost 4 bases and J lost 10, with 29 bases in between. The germline V gene has CDR1 SGHAT and CDR2 FQDESV (reference sequence).

This chain links TRBV28 with TRBJ2-2; no reliable D call. The CDR3 has 14 residues. From germline, CDR1 is MDHEN and CDR2 SYDVKM. V lost 4 bases, J lost 2 bases, and 8 bases lay in between. In DNA, the CDR3 is TGTGCCAGCAGTTCGCCAGGAAACACCGGGGAGCTGTTTTTT. It specifies CASSSPGNTGELFF.

V is TRBV25-1 and J is TRBJ1-1; D is ambiguous. CDR3 length: 12 amino acids. Germline values: CDR1 MGHDK, CDR2 SYGVNS. Trimming left V 10 bases short and J 1 base short, with 10 bases between. The CDR3 sequence is CATTLGNTEAFF. CDR3 nucleotides: TGTGCCACCACCCTAGGGAACACTGAAGCTTTCTTT.

This clone showed up just a few times. The chain combines TRBV10-1 with TRBJ1-4; D may be TRBD1 (5 bases). The germline V and J ends were trimmed by 3 bases and 8 bases, with 16 bases remaining between them. The CDR3 has 15 amino acids. Germline CDR1 is WNHNN and CDR2 is SYGVQD (reference sequence). CDR3 DNA sequence: TGCGCCAGCAGTGACCAGGGAACCCATGAAGAAAAACTGTTTTTT. Protein sequence: CASSDQGTHEEKLFF.

This clone was seen a handful of times. The chain couples TRBV4-1 to TRBJ2-5, with 8 nucleotides matching TRBD2. The trim removed 2 bases at V and 3 bases at J, leaving 14 bases unmatched. The CDR3 loop spans 18 amino acids. Germline V gives CDR1 MGHRA, CDR2 YSYEKL. In DNA, the CDR3 is TGCGCCAGCAGCCAAAAAAGTCTGGGCTGGCGGGGGGAAGAGACCCAGTACTTC. Translated: CASSQKSLGWRGEETQYF.

The gene calls are TRBV7-2 and TRBJ2-7, with TRBD1 matching 10 bases. Per germline, CDR1 SGHTA and CDR2 FQGNSA. V dropped 8 bases and J dropped 5; count of bases not matched to a gene: 9. The CDR3 extends over 14 amino acids. Written as DNA, the CDR3 is TGTGCCAGCCGACCACCGGGACAGGGGAACGAGCAGTACTTC. It encodes CASRPPGQGNEQYF.